This record looks at one T cell receptor beta chain sequence and its context. What it recognizes is unknown. The data derive from a study of cytomegalovirus exposure and HLA in healthy donors. Broader study findings: One variant, a missense change in DCLRE1C, was linked in a later analysis to TCR beta V- and J-gene trimming. Sequencing probably produced one cluster of sequence variants that were highly shared. In vitro assays verified that three CMV-associated chains recognized CMV antigens specifically. 87-base-pair reads could not separate some V segments, including TRBV6-2 and TRBV6-3.

The V gene lost 5 bases and the J gene lost 6 bases, with 10 bases spanning the gap. The CDR3 has 13 amino acids. Germline lookup yields CDR1 MNHEY and CDR2 SMNVEV (reference sequence). The PCR used 60 Vbeta and 13 Jbeta primers. Some clones are missing from TCRdb's copy, which holds only in-frame ones; the method was immunoSEQ multiplex PCR. The sample has 140,000 to 150,000 clones; roughly 80% are singletons. The sequence was collected from a man in his forties in good health and CMV-seropositive. The sequenced sample was PBMCs. J is TRBJ2-2 and V is TRBV27; unclear D gene. The CDR3 DNA reads TGTGCCAGCAGTCCCATGAGGCCCGGGGAGCTGTTTTTT. This sequence encodes CASSPMRPGELFF.